The clone carrying this T cell receptor beta chain was observed at least ten times. This sample stems from a study of blood T cells in healthy people across ages. The use of a sample-barcoded 5' primer and a J-beta primer mix characterized a second PCR of about 6 to 12 cycles. Carrying 12 random nucleotides, a template-switch adaptor labeled each individual cDNA molecule. MiXCR, run by TCRdb on the 5' RACE reads, gives a single entry per CDR3 protein. The table includes 1.5 million to 2 million distinct CDR3 sequences, under 30% detected once. The length of the CDR3 is 14 residues. V was shortened by 2 bases and J by 3 bases, with 11 bases between the two germline ends. Germline V lookup: CDR1 SGHTA, CDR2 FQGNSA. The donors, all healthy, were Caucasians living in Russia, aged about 6 to 100.

This TCR was sampled from a woman younger than 45 in good health. The J gene is TRBJ2-7, the V gene TRBV7-2, with D unresolved. Sequenced input: blood. CDR3 coding DNA: TGTGCCAGCAGCTTACCCGGGCCGATCTACGAGCAGTACTTC. It codes for CASSLPGPIYEQYF. Filled out from reference TRBV7-2 and TRBJ2-7, the complete variable domain reads GAGVSQSPSNKVTEKGKDVELRCDPISGHTALYWYRQSLGQGLEFLIYFQGNSAPDKSGLPSDRFSAERTGGSVSTLTIQRTQQEDSAVYLCASSLPGPIYEQYFGPGTRLTVT.